This paragraph covers one T cell receptor (beta chain) sequence. Its antigen remains unknown. Measured with immunoSEQ multiplex PCR; TCRdb has only the in-frame clones, and not every one. The repertoire holds 50,000 to 65,000 clones, with roughly nine tenths as singletons. This sample was included in a study of PD-1 blockade in classical Hodgkin lymphoma. The study, taken as a whole, reports: Partial responders and progressors had significantly lower baseline TCR diversity. TCR diversity at baseline was reported to be reduced in newly diagnosed patients relative to healthy donors.

CDR1 GTSNPN and CDR2 SVGIG come from the germline V gene (reference sequence). The ends were cut back, 0 bases at V and 4 bases at J, with 7 bases in the middle. The CDR3 length is 13 residues. The time point is: cycle 4 day 1 (C4D1), after 5 to 7 weeks of nivolumab. Each and every patient relapsed after autologous stem cell transplantation, and patients got differing brentuximab vedotin exposure. Sequenced here: peripheral blood mononuclear cells (PBMCs), sampled before the fourth cycle of nivolumab. The TCR was taken from a human donor with classical Hodgkin lymphoma. The J gene is TRBJ1-5, the V gene TRBV30; unclear D gene. The CDR3 loop reads CAWSVQANQPQHF. CDR3 in DNA: TGTGCCTGGAGTGTGCAGGCAAATCAGCCCCAGCATTTT.